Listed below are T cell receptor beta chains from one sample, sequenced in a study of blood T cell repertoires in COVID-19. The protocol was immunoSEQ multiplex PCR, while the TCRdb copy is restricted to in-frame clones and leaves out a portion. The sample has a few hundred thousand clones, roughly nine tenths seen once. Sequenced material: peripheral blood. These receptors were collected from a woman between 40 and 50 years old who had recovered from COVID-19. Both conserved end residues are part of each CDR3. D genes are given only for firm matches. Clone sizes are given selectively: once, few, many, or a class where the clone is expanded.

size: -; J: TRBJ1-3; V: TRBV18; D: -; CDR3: CASSPLPGQTPGNTIYF; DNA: TGTGCCAGCTCACCCCTGCCTGGACAGACCCCTGGAAACACCATATATTTT
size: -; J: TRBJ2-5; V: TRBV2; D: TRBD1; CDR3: CASRTGGAVQTQYF; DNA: TGTGCCAGCAGAACAGGGGGCGCGGTACAGACCCAGTACTTC
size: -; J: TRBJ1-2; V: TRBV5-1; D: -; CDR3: CASSLDAGGYGYTF; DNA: TGCGCCAGCAGCTTGGACGCCGGAGGCTATGGCTACACCTTC
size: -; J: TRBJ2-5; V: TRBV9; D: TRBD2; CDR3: CASSPRTLGGETQYF; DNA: TGTGCCAGCAGCCCTCGGACCTTGGGGGGGGAGACCCAGTACTTC
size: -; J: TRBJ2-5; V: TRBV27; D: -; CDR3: CASSLGVRLETQYF; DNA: TGTGCCAGCAGTCTAGGGGTTCGATTGGAGACCCAGTACTTC
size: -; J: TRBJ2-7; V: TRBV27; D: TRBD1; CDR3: CASARDSFYEQYF; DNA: TGTGCCAGCGCCCGGGACAGTTTCTACGAGCAGTACTTC
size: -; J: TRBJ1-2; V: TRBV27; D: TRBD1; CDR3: CASRQAEQGLYGYTF; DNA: TGTGCCAGCAGGCAGGCTGAACAGGGGTTATACGGCTACACCTTC
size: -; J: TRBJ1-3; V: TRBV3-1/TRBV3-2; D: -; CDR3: CASSPRQVPSGNTIYF; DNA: TGTGCCAGCAGCCCCAGACAGGTCCCCTCTGGAAACACCATATATTTT
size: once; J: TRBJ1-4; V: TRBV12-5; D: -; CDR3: CASGLVHRDEKLFF; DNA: TGTGCTAGTGGTTTGGTACACAGGGATGAAAAACTGTTTTTT
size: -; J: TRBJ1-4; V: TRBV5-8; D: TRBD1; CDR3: CASSSLWTGGHEKLFF; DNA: TGTGCCAGCAGCTCGCTCTGGACAGGCGGTCATGAAAAACTGTTTTTT
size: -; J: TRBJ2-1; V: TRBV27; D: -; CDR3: CASSLSAWGVVHNEQFF; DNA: TGTGCCAGCAGTTTATCGGCTTGGGGGGTGGTTCACAATGAGCAGTTCTTC
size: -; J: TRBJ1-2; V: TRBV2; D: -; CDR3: CASSEAGLYGYTF; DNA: TGTGCCAGCAGTGAGGCAGGGCTCTATGGCTACACCTTC
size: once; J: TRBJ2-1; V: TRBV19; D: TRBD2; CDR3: CASSPLAGVYNEQFF; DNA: TGTGCCAGTAGTCCACTAGCGGGAGTTTACAATGAGCAGTTCTTC
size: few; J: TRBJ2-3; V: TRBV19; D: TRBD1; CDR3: CASSMMTGTDTQYF; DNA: TGTGCCAGTAGTATGATGACAGGGACGGATACGCAGTATTTT
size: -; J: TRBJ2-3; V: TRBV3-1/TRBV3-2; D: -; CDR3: CASSQQVGGYTDTQYF; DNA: TGTGCCAGCAGCCAACAAGTTGGCGGTTACACAGATACGCAGTATTTT
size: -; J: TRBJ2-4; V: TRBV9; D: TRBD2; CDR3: CASSVAAGALNIQYF; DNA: TGTGCCAGCAGCGTGGCAGCGGGGGCGTTAAACATTCAGTACTTC
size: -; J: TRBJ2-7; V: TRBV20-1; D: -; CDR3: CSARTTGHQYF; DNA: TGCAGTGCTAGGACGACAGGCCACCAGTACTTC
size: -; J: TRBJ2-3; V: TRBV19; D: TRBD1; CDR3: CASSISTTGVTDTQYF; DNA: TGTGCCAGTAGTATATCCACGACAGGGGTAACAGATACGCAGTATTTT
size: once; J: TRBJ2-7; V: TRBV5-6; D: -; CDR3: CASSLLQGYEQYF; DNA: TGTGCCAGCAGCTTGTTACAGGGCTACGAGCAGTACTTC
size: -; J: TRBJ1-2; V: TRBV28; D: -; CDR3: CASSSPGAGMGSGYTF; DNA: TGTGCCAGCAGTTCCCCAGGGGCCGGCATGGGGTCTGGCTACACCTTC
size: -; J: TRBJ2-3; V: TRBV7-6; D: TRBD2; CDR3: CASSTTPGLTSTDTQYF; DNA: TGTGCCAGCAGCACCACACCGGGACTAACTAGCACAGATACGCAGTATTTT
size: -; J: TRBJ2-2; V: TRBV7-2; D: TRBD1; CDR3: CASSLTGVNTGELFF; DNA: TGTGCCAGCAGCTTGACAGGGGTGAACACCGGGGAGCTGTTTTTT
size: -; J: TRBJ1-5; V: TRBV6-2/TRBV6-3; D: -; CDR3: CASSIYREQPQHF; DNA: TGTGCCAGCAGCATCTACAGGGAGCAGCCCCAGCATTTT
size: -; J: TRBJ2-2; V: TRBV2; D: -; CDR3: CASSEVPHTGELFF; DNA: TGTGCCAGCAGTGAAGTTCCTCACACCGGGGAGCTGTTTTTT
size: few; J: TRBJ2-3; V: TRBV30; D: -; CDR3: CAGYEGTDTQYF; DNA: TGTGCCGGATATGAGGGCACAGATACGCAGTATTTT
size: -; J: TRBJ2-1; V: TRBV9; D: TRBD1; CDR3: CASSVTRRTGSSYNEQFF; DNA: TGTGCCAGCAGCGTCACCCGCAGGACAGGGAGCTCCTACAATGAGCAGTTCTTC
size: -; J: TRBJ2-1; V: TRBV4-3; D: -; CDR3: CASSQGGTGVRDEQFF; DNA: TGCGCCAGCAGCCAAGGCGGAACGGGAGTAAGGGATGAGCAGTTCTTC
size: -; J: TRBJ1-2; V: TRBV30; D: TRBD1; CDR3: CAWRWDRSPGRGYTF; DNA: TGTGCCTGGAGGTGGGACAGGTCCCCCGGAAGAGGCTACACCTTC
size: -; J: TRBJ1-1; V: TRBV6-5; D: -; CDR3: CASRQLNTEAFF; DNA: TGTGCCAGCAGGCAGTTGAACACTGAAGCTTTCTTT
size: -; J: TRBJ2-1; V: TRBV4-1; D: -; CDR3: CASSQPAKDSNNEQFF; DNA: TGCGCCAGCAGCCAACCAGCCAAGGACAGTAACAATGAGCAGTTCTTC
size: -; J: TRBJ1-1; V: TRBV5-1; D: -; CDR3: CASSLGEYTEAFF; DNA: TGCGCCAGCAGCTTAGGAGAATACACTGAAGCTTTCTTT